The source of this T cell receptor (beta chain) is a study of blood T cell repertoires in COVID-19. Self-reported history from a screening survey and questionnaire set each donor's cohort. CDR1 and CDR2 (germline): MGHRA, YSYEKL. The V end lost 1 base, the J end lost 9 bases, and 10 bases lay between the germline ends. The CDR3 sequence is 14 residues long. Method: immunoSEQ multiplex PCR; TCRdb's copy keeps in-frame clones and lacks some. This sample has over 250,000 clones, with approximately 91% found just once. Material: PBMCs or T cells enriched from blood (not recorded which). This TCR derives from a woman between 25 and 40 years old who had recovered from COVID-19. This rearrangement joins TRBV4-1 to TRBJ1-6, with D unresolved. CDR3 bases: TGCGCCAGCAGCCAAGGCGTCAGGTCTTCACCCCTCCACTTT. Translated, it gives CASSQGVRSSPLHF.